Here is one TCR beta chain with its context. Its specificity is not known. Blood collection times were about day -28 and days 30, 100, 180 posttransplant. The sample belongs to a study of T cell clonotyping in hematopoietic cell transplantation. Findings and caveats of the study: Broader posttransplant TCR repertoire diversity was predicted by graft donor and pretransplant recipient Inverse Simpson Index values. At the given depth, recipient repertoires were over 97% de novo clonotypes.

The table came from immunoSEQ multiplex PCR; TCRdb's copy has only in-frame clones and leaves some out. The sample holds around 11,000 clones; about nine tenths are singletons and the top ten take 30% to 40%. Germline-derived CDR1 and CDR2 are ENHRY and SYGVKD. The CDR3 is made up of 16 amino acids. V shed 1 base and J shed 0 bases, with 11 bases lying between them. The starting material was PBMCs, obtained 180 days after allogeneic stem cell transplant. The sequence was obtained from a male patient aged 55 to 70 who had an allogeneic stem cell transplant from an unrelated donor, so the T cells may come from the graft donor. Some clones in this sample may be carry-over from other donors' samples. This rearrangement joins TRBV10-3 to TRBJ2-3; D not certain. The CDR3 here is CAISEWASSSTDTQYF. CDR3 bases: TGTGCCATCAGTGAGTGGGCCAGCTCTAGCACAGATACGCAGTATTTT.